Detailed here is one T cell receptor (beta chain). Its antigen is not identified. TCRdb's copy holds only in-frame clones and misses some; the assay was immunoSEQ multiplex PCR. The sample lists 150,000 to 200,000 clones, around nine tenths occurring once. Timing groups of about 4 and about 12 weeks for second doses were pooled. The data are from a study of T cell responses to AZD1222 COVID-19 vaccine. The CDR3 totals 13 residues. The trim removed 10 bases at V and 9 bases at J, leaving 12 bases unmatched. Germline V lookup: CDR1 MNHEY, CDR2 SVGAGI. Notes on the study in general: Possibly, clonal diversity was underestimated; donors were largely white British and included more females. A rise in Spike-specific TCR breadth and depth followed two AZD1222 doses.

The starting material was peripheral blood, obtained 28 days after the second AZD1222 dose. The chain uses TRBV6-5 and TRBJ2-3; the match to TRBD1 covers 8 bases. This sequence originates from an adult who received the AZD1222 COVID-19 vaccine. DNA for the CDR3: TGTGCCACCATCTTGACAGGGGCGGAGACGCAGTATTTT. Translating gives CATILTGAETQYF.